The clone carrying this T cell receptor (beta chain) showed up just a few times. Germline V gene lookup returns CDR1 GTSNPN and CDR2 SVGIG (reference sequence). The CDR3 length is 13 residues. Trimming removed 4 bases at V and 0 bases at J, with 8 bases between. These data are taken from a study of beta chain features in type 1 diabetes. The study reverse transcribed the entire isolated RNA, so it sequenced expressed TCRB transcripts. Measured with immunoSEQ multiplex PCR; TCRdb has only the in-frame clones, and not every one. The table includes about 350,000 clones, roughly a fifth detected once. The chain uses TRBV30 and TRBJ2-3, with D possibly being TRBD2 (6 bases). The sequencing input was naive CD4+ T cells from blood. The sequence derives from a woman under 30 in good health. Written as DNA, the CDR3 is TGTGCCTGGAACCGGGGGAGCACAGATACGCAGTATTTT. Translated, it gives CAWNRGSTDTQYF.